This TCR beta chain emerged from a study of blood T cell repertoires in COVID-19. Whole-study context: The study drew acute and convalescent COVID-19 samples from the United States, Italy and Spain. Sources were T cells, B-cell-depleted T cells, or PBMCs; the material itself was cDNA or gDNA.

By frequency in the sample, this clone is medium-sized. As originally analysed: Nucleated cell counts were estimated from reference gene primer amplification. Only in-frame clones appear in the TCRdb table, and some are missing; sequencing was by immunoSEQ multiplex PCR. V and J calls and clone size are given by that table; D and trimming were obtained from the DNA. The data hold roughly 67,000 clones, with approximately 73% observed a single time. The length of the CDR3 is 19 residues. V trimming: 4 bases; J trimming: 5 bases; junction bases outside the gene matches: 11. Germline CDR1 and CDR2: ENHRY and SYGVKD.

Sequencing was performed on peripheral blood. The V gene is TRBV10-3, the J gene TRBJ2-2; 15 bases align to TRBD2. The sequence came from a woman between 50 and 59 years old with active or convalescent COVID-19. CDR3 residues: CAISGTDIGLAGGTGELFF. Written as DNA, the CDR3 is TGTGCCATCAGTGGGACCGACATAGGACTAGCGGGAGGGACCGGGGAGCTGTTTTTT.